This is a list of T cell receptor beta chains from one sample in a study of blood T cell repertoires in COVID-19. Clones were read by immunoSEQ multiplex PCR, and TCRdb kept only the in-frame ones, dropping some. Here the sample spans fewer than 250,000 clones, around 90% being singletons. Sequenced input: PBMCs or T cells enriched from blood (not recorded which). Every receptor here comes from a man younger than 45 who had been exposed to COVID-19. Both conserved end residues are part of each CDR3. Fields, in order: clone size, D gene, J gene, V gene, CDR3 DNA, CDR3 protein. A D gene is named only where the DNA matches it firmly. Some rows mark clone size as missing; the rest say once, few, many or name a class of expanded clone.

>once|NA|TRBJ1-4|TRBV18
TGTGCCAGCTCACTAAGAGGGTATAATGAAAAACTGTTTTTT
CASSLRGYNEKLFF
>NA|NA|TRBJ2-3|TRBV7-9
TGTGCCAGCAGCTGTCCTATCGGGGGTTCTAGCACAGATACGCAGTATTTT
CASSCPIGGSSTDTQYF
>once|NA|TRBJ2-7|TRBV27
TGTGCCAGCAGTTCGAGTAGCTCCTACGAGCAGTACTTC
CASSSSSSYEQYF
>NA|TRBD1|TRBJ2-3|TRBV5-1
TGCGCCAGCAGCTTGGAAGGACAGGGGGAAACAGATACGCAGTATTTT
CASSLEGQGETDTQYF
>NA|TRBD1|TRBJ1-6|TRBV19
TGTGCCAGTAGTATCGACAGGGGTCTGGCACCCCTCCACTTT
CASSIDRGLAPLHF
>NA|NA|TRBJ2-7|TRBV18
TGTGCCAGCTCACCCCCTGGATTGGACAGCTCCTACGAGCAGTACTTC
CASSPPGLDSSYEQYF
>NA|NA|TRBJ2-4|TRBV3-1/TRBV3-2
TGTGCCAGCAGCCATTACGGCGCCAGGCCCCGAGATGGCAAAAACATTCAGTACTTC
CASSHYGARPRDGKNIQYF
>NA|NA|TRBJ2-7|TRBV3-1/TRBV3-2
TGTGCCAGCAGCCTACAGGCTCTGCGGGAGCAGTACTTC
CASSLQALREQYF
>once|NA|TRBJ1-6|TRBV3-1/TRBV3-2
TGTGCCAGCAGCCATGGCGGGGGGAGGGTCAGGTCACCCCTCCACTTT
CASSHGGGRVRSPLHF
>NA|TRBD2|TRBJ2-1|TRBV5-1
TGCGCCAGCAGCTTGGCCAAGGGTAGCGGGGACGCGCAGTTCTTC
CASSLAKGSGDAQFF
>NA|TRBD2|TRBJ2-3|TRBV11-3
TGTGCCAGCAGCCGGGCGGGACTAGTGTTAGATACGCAGTATTTT
CASSRAGLVLDTQYF
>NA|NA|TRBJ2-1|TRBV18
TGTGCCAGCTCATTAGGCGGGGTTGGCAATGAGCAGTTCTTC
CASSLGGVGNEQFF
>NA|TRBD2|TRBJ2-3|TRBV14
TGTGCCAGCAGCCGAGGACTAGTCGCAGATACGCAGTATTTT
CASSRGLVADTQYF
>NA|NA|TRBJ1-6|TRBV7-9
TGTGCCAGCAGCTTAGGTCCGGGGAAGAAACATAATTCACCCCTCCACTTT
CASSLGPGKKHNSPLHF
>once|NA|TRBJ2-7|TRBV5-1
TGCGCCAGCAGCGATGCTGGCGGTCCGTCCTACGAGCAGTACTTC
CASSDAGGPSYEQYF
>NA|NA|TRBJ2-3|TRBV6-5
TGTGCCAGCAGCCTCGACAGGTTAGAACAGTATTTT
CASSLDRLEQYF
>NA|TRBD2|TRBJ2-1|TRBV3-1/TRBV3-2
TGTGCCAGCAGCCAAGATAGCGGGTACAATGAGCAGTTCTTC
CASSQDSGYNEQFF
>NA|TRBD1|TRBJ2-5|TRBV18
TGTGCCAGCTCACTACAGGGGCAGGAGACCCAGTACTTC
CASSLQGQETQYF
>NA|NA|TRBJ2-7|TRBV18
TGTGCCAGCTCACTCGACAGGCGTAATGAGGCCTACGAGCAGTACTTC
CASSLDRRNEAYEQYF
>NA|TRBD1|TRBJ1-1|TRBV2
TGTGCCAGCAGTACAGGGGAGAACACTGAAGCTTTCTTT
CASSTGENTEAFF
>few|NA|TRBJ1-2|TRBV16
TGTGCCAGCAGCCAATCCACGATTGCGTCTAACTATGGCTACACCTTC
CASSQSTIASNYGYTF
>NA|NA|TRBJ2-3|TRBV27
TGTGCCAGCAGTACACTTCGGACAGAATTTTGGACAGATACGCAGTATTTT
CASSTLRTEFWTDTQYF
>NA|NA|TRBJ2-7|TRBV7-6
TGTGCCAGCAGCCAGAATAGTCCCCAGGGGGAGCAGTACTTC
CASSQNSPQGEQYF
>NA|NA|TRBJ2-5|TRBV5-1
TGCGCCAGCAGCTTTCCTCAGGGTGGCGAGACCCAGTACTTC
CASSFPQGGETQYF
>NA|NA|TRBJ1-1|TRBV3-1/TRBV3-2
TGTGCCAGCAGCCAAGATCCGGGGGGCGCTTTCTTT
CASSQDPGGAFF
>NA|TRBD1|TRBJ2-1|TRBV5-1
TGCGCCAGCAGCTTGTTTCTGTTGCTAGGACAGGCCCACAATGAGCAGTTCTTC
CASSLFLLLGQAHNEQFF
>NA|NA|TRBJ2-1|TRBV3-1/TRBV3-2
TGTGCCAGCAGAGACTATTACAATGAGCAGTTCTTC
CASRDYYNEQFF
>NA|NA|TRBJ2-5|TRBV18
TGTGCCAGCTCATCTCTACCCGCACGAGAGACCCAGTACTTC
CASSSLPARETQYF
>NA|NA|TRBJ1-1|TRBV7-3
TGTGCCAGCAGCTCCGTCCCGGGCACTGAAGCTTTCTTT
CASSSVPGTEAFF
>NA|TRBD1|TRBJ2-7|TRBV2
TGTGCCAGCAGCCTCACAGGGGTTTACGAGCAGTACTTC
CASSLTGVYEQYF
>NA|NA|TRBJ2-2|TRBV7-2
TGTGCCAGCAACGGCGGGCTTACCGGGGAGCTGTTTTTT
CASNGGLTGELFF
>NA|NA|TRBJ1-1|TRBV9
TGTGCCAGCAGCCTCCCCGGGACTGAAGCTTTCTTT
CASSLPGTEAFF
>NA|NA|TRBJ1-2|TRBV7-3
TGTGCCAGCAGCTTAAAGGGCACCCGGGGTGGCTATGGCTACACCTTC
CASSLKGTRGGYGYTF
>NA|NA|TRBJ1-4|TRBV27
TGTGCCAGCAGTTTCGACAGGTTGGGAGAAAAACTGTTTTTT
CASSFDRLGEKLFF
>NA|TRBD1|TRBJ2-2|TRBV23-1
TGCGCCAGCAGCCCTGCCTCACATGGGGACAGGAGCCACACCGGGGAGCTGTTTTTT
CASSPASHGDRSHTGELFF
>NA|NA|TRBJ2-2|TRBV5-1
TGCGCCAGCAGCTTGGTTTCAGGGCTAGGCGGGGAGCTGTTTTTT
CASSLVSGLGGELFF
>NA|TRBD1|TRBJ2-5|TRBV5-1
TGCGCCAGCAGCTCCGGGACAGGGAGAGAGACCCAGTACTTC
CASSSGTGRETQYF
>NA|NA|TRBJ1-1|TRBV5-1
TGCGCCAGCAGCCGGGCTCGGGGAGCCACTGAAGCTTTCTTT
CASSRARGATEAFF
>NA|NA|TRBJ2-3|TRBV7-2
TGTGCCAGCAGCGGGAGACAGGATTTCACAGATACGCAGTATTTT
CASSGRQDFTDTQYF
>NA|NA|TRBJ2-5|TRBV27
TGTGCCAGCAGTTGGGGCGGCCGGGAGACCCAGTACTTC
CASSWGGRETQYF
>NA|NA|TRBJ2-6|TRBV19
TGTGCCAGTAGTATTTCGCGGGGTGCTGGGGCCAACGTCCTGACTTTC
CASSISRGAGANVLTF
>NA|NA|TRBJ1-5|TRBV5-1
TGCGCCAGCAGCCCAGGGATGGGGAGCAATCAGCCCCAGCATTTT
CASSPGMGSNQPQHF
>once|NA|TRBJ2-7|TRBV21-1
TGTGCCAGCAGCAAAGATAGCGTCTACGAGCAGTACTTC
CASSKDSVYEQYF
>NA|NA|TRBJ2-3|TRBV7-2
TGTGCCAGCACCCCCTTGGGGCTAGATCGCAGGTATTTT
CASTPLGLDRRYF
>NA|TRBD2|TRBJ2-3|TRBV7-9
TGTGCCAGCAGCTTAAGGGGACTAGCGGGTTCGAGCACAGATACGCAGTATTTT
CASSLRGLAGSSTDTQYF
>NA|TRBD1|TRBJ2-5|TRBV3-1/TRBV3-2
TGTGCCAGCAGCCAAACCTGGGGGACAGTACAAGAGACCCAGTACTTC
CASSQTWGTVQETQYF
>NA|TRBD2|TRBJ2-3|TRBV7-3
TGTGCCAGCAGCTCCAGGGTGGTAGGAGCGGGGGCCCCGAGTACAGATACGCAGTATTTT
CASSSRVVGAGAPSTDTQYF
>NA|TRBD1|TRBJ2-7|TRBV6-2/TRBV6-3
TGTGCCAGCAGTTCCCACGGGACAGGTCCCCCCGACGAGCAGTACTTC
CASSSHGTGPPDEQYF
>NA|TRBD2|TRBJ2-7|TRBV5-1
TGCGCCAGCCACCAGGTGGGGGGGTCAGCCTTCTCCGAGCAGTACTTC
CASHQVGGSAFSEQYF
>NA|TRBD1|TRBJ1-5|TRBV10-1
TGCGCCAGCCGACAGGGTAGCAATCAGCCCCAGCATTTT
CASRQGSNQPQHF
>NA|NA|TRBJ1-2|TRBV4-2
TGTGCCAGCAGCCTCACGGAGGGCTATGGCTACACCTTC
CASSLTEGYGYTF
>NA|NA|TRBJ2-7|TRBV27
TGTGCCAGCAGTTTACAGGGGTCGCCCTCCTACGAGCAGTACTTC
CASSLQGSPSYEQYF
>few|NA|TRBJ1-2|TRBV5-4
TGTGCCAGCAGCTTGGCTCAGGGAACGAACTATGGCTACACCTTC
CASSLAQGTNYGYTF
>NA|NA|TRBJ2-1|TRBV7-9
TGTGCCAGCACCCAGAGAACACAGGGTCGCTGGTCGGAGCAGTTCTTC
CASTQRTQGRWSEQFF
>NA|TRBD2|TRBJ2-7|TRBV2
TGTGCAGATCGGGGGGGGCTATCCTTCCAATCCTACGAGCAGTACTTC
CADRGGLSFQSYEQYF
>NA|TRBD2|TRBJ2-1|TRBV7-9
TGTGCCAGCAGCTCGCGGGGGGCCCTACTCTTC
CASSSRGALLF
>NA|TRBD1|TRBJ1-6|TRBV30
TGTGCCTGGAGGACAGGGGATAATTCACCCCTCCACTTT
CAWRTGDNSPLHF
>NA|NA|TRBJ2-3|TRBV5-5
TGTGCCAGCAGCTTGTCGGATACGCAGTATTTT
CASSLSDTQYF
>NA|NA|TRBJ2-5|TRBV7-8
TGTGCCAGCAGCTTGATGCTACCCCAGACAGGCCTACAAGAGACCCAGTACTTC
CASSLMLPQTGLQETQYF
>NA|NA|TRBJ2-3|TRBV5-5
TGTGCCAGCATTCCTCCCGGGGCAGATACGCAGTATTTT
CASIPPGADTQYF